This T cell receptor beta chain came from a study of blood T cells in healthy people across ages. At least 6 micrograms of total RNA were extracted per sample. Next came a second PCR, run for about 7 to 12 cycles, which used a sample-barcoded 5' primer along with a J-beta primer mix. Via MiXCR, TCRdb re-called the 5' RACE reads, giving one row per CDR3 protein. The data hold fewer than 950,000 distinct CDR3 sequences, with 53% observed a single time. Germline CDR1 LGHDT, CDR2 YNNKEL (reference sequence). Losses at the gene ends were 4 bases for V and 3 bases for J; bases not matched to a gene: 6. The CDR3 extends over 14 amino acids.

The chain links TRBV3-1 to TRBJ2-7, with 7 bases that match TRBD1. Sequencing used blood. The clonotype was recovered from a man older than 75 in good health. This CDR3 is CASSRGQESYEQYF. The CDR3 nucleotides are TGTGCCAGCAGCCGTGGACAGGAGAGCTACGAGCAGTACTTC.